This T cell receptor (beta chain) was captured by sequencing in a study of blood T cells in healthy people across ages. This clonotype was observed a few times. No antigen is known for it. Using a J-beta primer mix together with a sample-barcoded 5' primer, a second PCR was run for roughly 7 to 12 cycles. Paired-end reads containing CDR3 totaled no fewer than 2.5 million for each sample. TCRdb ran MiXCR on the 5' RACE reads and lists one entry per CDR3 protein. The sample comprises 700,000 to 950,000 distinct CDR3 sequences, more than 45% of which are singletons, and approximately 21% rests with the top ten. Whole-study findings and limits: Observed TCR beta diversity per million T cells went down as age went up. This fall followed a roughly linear course with age. Long-lived and aged donors differed, with more naive CD4+ cells and higher diversity in the long-lived. Samples with more naive T cells showed higher observed beta diversity.

Material for sequencing was blood. This receptor was taken from a man younger than 40 in good health.

Here the CDR3 reads CASSHSGMGATDTQYF. Here the CDR3 DNA reads TGTGCCAGCAGCCATAGCGGGATGGGTGCCACAGATACGCAGTATTTT. The chain joins TRBV7-2 to TRBJ2-3; 8 bases line up with TRBD2. CDR1 SGHTA and CDR2 FQGNSA come from the germline V gene. The V segment lost 5 bases and the J segment 2 bases; nucleotides outside the gene matches: 9. The CDR3 contains 16 residues.